The T cell receptor (beta chain) under discussion was sequenced for a study of T cells in Graves' hyperthyroidism and ophthalmopathy. Study-level points and caveats: In the blood, most expanded thyroid clonotypes above 0.001 appeared as well. A 13 V-J model separated ophthalmopathy from stable hyperthyroidism.

The CDR3 length is 12 residues. CDR1 and CDR2 (germline): LNHDA, SQIVND (reference sequence). Trimming removed 3 bases at V and 7 bases at J, with 9 bases between. Comments on this clonotype: Its antigen remains unknown.

Researchers took RNA transcripts and amplified the TCR beta CDR3 regions from them. The TCR CDR3 first-round RT-PCR relied on the HTBI primer set. MiXCR, run by TCRdb on the multiplex PCR reads, gives a single entry per CDR3 protein. The repertoire holds over 650,000 distinct CDR3 sequences, with roughly 45% as singletons. Uncontrolled infection, other autoimmune disease, pregnancy or lactation barred patients from enrollment. Clinical symptoms, serum thyroxine, TRAb, thyroid ultrasound and orbital computed tomography established diagnosis. This TCR came from an adult man with Graves' disease, either hyperthyroidism or ophthalmopathy (not recorded which). Sequencing was performed on peripheral blood or thyroid tissue (not recorded which). This sequence joins TRBV19 and TRBJ1-1; no definite D call. CDR3 bases: TGTGCCAGTAGTATCGTCGGTAATGAAGCTTTCTTT. This sequence encodes CASSIVGNEAFF.